Listed here are 24 T cell receptor beta chains from one sample, sequenced in a study of shared clonotypes between healthy human individuals. Profiled with immunoSEQ multiplex PCR; TCRdb holds only in-frame clones, not every one. The sample includes about 2.4 million clones, just over 90% of them seen just once. The source material was naive CD4+ T cells sorted from blood. The subset: CD45RA+ positively selected. The receptors derive from a man aged 18 to 35 in good health.

The chain couples TRBV19 to TRBJ2-5; D is unresolved. V was clipped by 1 base and J by 1 base, with 10 bases between them. From germline, CDR1 is LNHDA and CDR2 SQIVND (reference sequence). This CDR3 comprises 15 residues. CDR3 in DNA: TGTGCCAGTAGTATAGTAGTCGGCAGCCAAGAGACCCAGTACTTC. It codes for CASSIVVGSQETQYF.

This rearrangement joins TRBV7-2 to TRBJ2-7; D remains ambiguous. V was trimmed by 8 bases and J by 4 bases, leaving 6 bases between them. The CDR3 totals 10 residues. Germline CDR1 reads SGHTA; CDR2 reads FQGNSA. The CDR3 is CASGTYEQYF. The DNA of the CDR3 is TGTGCCAGCGGCACGTACGAGCAGTACTTC.

The chain couples TRBV29-1 to TRBJ2-7; the match to TRBD1 covers 11 bases. V gave up 6 bases and J gave up 2 bases; unmatched junction bases: 12. The CDR3 is 16 amino acids. Germline CDR1 is SQVTM and CDR2 is ANQGSEA. The CDR3 loop is CSVLGQGAMGAYEQYF. The CDR3 DNA follows: TGCAGCGTCTTAGGACAGGGGGCAATGGGTGCCTACGAGCAGTACTTC.

The chain recombines TRBV19 with TRBJ1-6, with D perhaps matching TRBD1 (6 bases). V lost 2 bases to trimming and J lost 7 bases, with 12 bases between them. CDR3 size: 15 residues. CDR1 is LNHDA, CDR2 SQIVND, per germline (reference sequence). CDR3 sequence: CASSINTGKNSPLHF. The DNA for the CDR3 is TGTGCCAGTAGTATAAATACAGGGAAGAATTCACCCCTCCACTTT.

The gene calls are TRBV29-1 and TRBJ2-2; D unresolved. Per germline, CDR1 SQVTM and CDR2 ANQGSEA. The germline V and J ends were trimmed by 5 bases and 3 bases, with 4 bases remaining between them. This CDR3 has 11 amino acids. The CDR3 loop reads CSVMDTGELFF. DNA of the CDR3: TGCAGCGTTATGGACACCGGGGAGCTGTTTTTT.

This chain joins TRBV16 and TRBJ1-1; the D gene is possibly TRBD1 (6 bases). The V gene's germline CDR1 is KGHSY and CDR2 FQNENV. The CDR3 runs 14 residues. V lost 3 bases and J lost 6, with 14 bases in between. CDR3 DNA: TGTGCCAGCAGCCAGGGGGACATCAAAGCTGAAGCTTTCTTT. It specifies CASSQGDIKAEAFF.

V usage is TRBV7-2 and J usage is TRBJ1-3; D is unresolved. CDR3 length equals 14 residues. The V gene lost 4 bases and the J gene lost 0 bases, with 7 bases spanning the gap. Germline V gene sequence: CDR1 SGHTA, CDR2 FQGNSA. CDR3 protein: CASSSGNSGNTIYF. The CDR3, as DNA: TGTGCCAGCAGCTCCGGGAACTCTGGAAACACCATATATTTT.

Note on this clone: The sample holds other DNA sequences that translate to the same CDR3. The rearrangement joins TRBV5-1 to TRBJ1-2, with 11 bases matching TRBD1. The germline CDR1 and CDR2 sequences are SGHRS and YFSETQ. The CDR3 length is 15 residues. Trimming removed 2 bases from V and 2 bases from J; junction bases left unmatched: 2. The CDR3: CASSLGDRGNYGYTF. For the CDR3, the DNA is TGCGCCAGCAGCTTAGGGGACAGGGGGAACTATGGCTACACCTTC.

The rearrangement links TRBV5-1 to TRBJ2-3; a possible D gene is TRBD1 (5 bases). This CDR3 is built from 13 residues. Germline V lookup: CDR1 SGHRS, CDR2 YFSETQ. V was trimmed by 0 bases and J by 4 bases, leaving 6 bases between them. The CDR3: CASSLDRSDTQYF. CDR3 nucleotide sequence: TGCGCCAGCAGCTTGGACAGGTCAGATACGCAGTATTTT.

This clone was counted a single time. The chain couples TRBV7-9 to TRBJ1-2; D remains ambiguous. The CDR3 is 16 amino acids. The ends were cut back, 6 bases at V and 2 bases at J, with 19 bases in the middle. Germline CDR1 and CDR2: SEHNR and FQNEAQ (reference sequence). The DNA of the CDR3 is TGTGCCAGCAGTTTGGTAGGGTTTGGCTTCAACTATGGCTACACCTTC. Protein: CASSLVGFGFNYGYTF.

The V gene is TRBV6-1, the J gene TRBJ2-7; no definite D call. Germline V gene lookup returns CDR1 MNHNS and CDR2 SASEGT. The CDR3 loop spans 13 amino acids. V lost 8 bases to trimming and J lost 3 bases, with 14 bases between them. The CDR3 loop reads CASFASGVYEQYF. The CDR3 bases are TGTGCCAGCTTCGCCTCTGGTGTCTACGAGCAGTACTTC.

A remark on this clone: Compared with germline, one end of the junction differs, possibly owing to a read error. V is TRBV7-7 and J is TRBJ2-1; unclear D gene. CDR3 length equals 14 residues. Germline CDR1 is SSHAT and CDR2 is FNYEAQ (reference sequence). CDR3: CASSLDGLYNEQFF. CDR3 DNA sequence: TGTGCTAGCAGCTTAGACGGGCTCTACAATGAGCAGTTCTTC.

V gene TRBV7-9 combines with J gene TRBJ1-5; a possible D gene is TRBD1 (6 bases). CDR3 length equals 16 residues. Trimming shortened V by 5 bases and J by 2 bases, and 16 bases separated the two germline ends. Germline CDR1 and CDR2: SEHNR and FQNEAQ (reference sequence). The CDR3 region has the DNA TGTGCCAGCAGCCCGCGGGGGGCTTCGGGCAATCAGCCCCAGCATTTT. It yields the protein CASSPRGASGNQPQHF.

V and J are TRBV28 and TRBJ2-7, with unresolved D. The V gene lost 3 bases and the J gene lost 2 bases, with 11 bases spanning the gap. The CDR3 sequence is 14 residues long. From germline, CDR1 is MDHEN and CDR2 SYDVKM. The DNA of the CDR3 is TGTGCCAGCAGTTTCCCGGACCAAACCTACGAGCAGTACTTC. Translated: CASSFPDQTYEQYF.

This chain joins TRBV5-1 and TRBJ2-6; D may correspond to TRBD1 or TRBD2 (5 bases each). V lost 4 bases and J lost 4, with 15 bases in between. This CDR3 has 16 amino acids. Germline assignment: CDR1 SGHRS and CDR2 YFSETQ. The CDR3 nucleotides are TGCGCCAGCAGCAGGGACGGAAAATCAGGGGCCAACGTCCTGACTTTC. It is translated as CASSRDGKSGANVLTF.

The chain links TRBV6-5 to TRBJ1-2; D is uncertain. V gave up 0 bases and J gave up 4 bases, with 12 bases separating them. The CDR3 covers 15 residues. Germline V gives CDR1 MNHEY, CDR2 SVGAGI. The CDR3 loop reads CASSYSHRETYGYTF. The CDR3 DNA sequence: TGTGCCAGCAGTTACTCCCACCGGGAGACCTATGGCTACACCTTC.

The chain recombines TRBV18 with TRBJ1-5; 8 bases line up with TRBD1. Germline-derived CDR1 and CDR2 are KGHSH and LQKENI. This CDR3 comprises 14 residues. V shed 6 bases, J shed 5 bases, and the junction held 6 bases outside the gene matches. CDR3: CASSSIQGDQPQHF. The CDR3 bases are TGTGCCAGCTCGTCAATACAGGGGGATCAGCCCCAGCATTTT.

With regard to this clone: Other DNA variants within this sample encode the same CDR3. The chain combines TRBV10-3 with TRBJ2-2, with 9 bases aligning to TRBD1. V dropped 10 bases and J dropped 4; count of bases not matched to a gene: 4. This CDR3 region has 13 residues. Germline CDR1 ENHRY, CDR2 SYGVKD. The CDR3 here is CATGQGGTGELFF. The CDR3 nucleotides are TGTGCCACGGGACAGGGTGGCACCGGGGAGCTGTTTTTT.

CDR3 nucleotides: TGCGCCAGCAGCGAGAGACTAGCGGGAACCGGGGAGCTGTTTTTT. It yields the protein CASSERLAGTGELFF. The rearrangement joins TRBV10-1 to TRBJ2-2; the match to TRBD2 covers 11 bases. The CDR3 contains 15 residues. Germline loops: CDR1 WNHNN, CDR2 SYGVQD (reference sequence). Trimming took 6 bases from V and 5 from J; bases not matched to a gene: 5.

The CDR3 coding sequence is TGTGCCAGAACCGGGACCCCCCCGTGGTATGAAAAACTGTTTTTT. Amino acid sequence: CARTGTPPWYEKLFF. The chain is built from TRBV19 and TRBJ1-4, with D possibly TRBD1 on 5 matching bases. Trimming removed 9 bases at V and 6 bases at J, with 20 bases between. Germline-derived CDR1 and CDR2 are LNHDA and SQIVND (reference sequence). The CDR3 is 15 residues long.

This chain connects TRBV25-1 to TRBJ2-7; weak D call: TRBD1 (5 bases). V gave up 1 base and J gave up 4 bases, with 14 bases separating them. CDR1 and CDR2 (germline): MGHDK, SYGVNS. The CDR3 length is 15 residues. CDR3 loop: CASSEWGRSGYEQYF. CDR3 bases: TGTGCCAGCAGTGAATGGGGCAGATCCGGGTACGAGCAGTACTTC.

This clone was detected only a few times. V is TRBV19 and J is TRBJ2-2; D is ambiguous. CDR3 length: 14 residues. V lost 6 bases to trimming and J lost 1 base, with 9 bases between them. Germline assignment: CDR1 LNHDA and CDR2 SQIVND (reference sequence). CDR3 bases: TGTGCCAGTAGACCCCCGGGGAACACCGGGGAGCTGTTTTTT. Encoded protein: CASRPPGNTGELFF.

Notes on this clone: Additional DNA sequences in this sample encode the identical CDR3. The chain recombines TRBV18 with TRBJ1-1; D remains ambiguous. Trimming cost V 3 bases and J 3 bases, with 8 bases left between them. Germline assignment: CDR1 KGHSH and CDR2 LQKENI. CDR3 length equals 13 residues. The CDR3 coding sequence is TGTGCCAGCTCACCCAGCGGGGACACTGAAGCTTTCTTT. Translation: CASSPSGDTEAFF.

The genes are TRBV21-1 and TRBJ1-5; TRBD1 reflects the table's D call only, with no check against the DNA. TRBV21-1 is listed as a pseudogene. CDR3 length: 15 residues. CDR3 bases: TGTGCCAGCAGCGTACAGGGGGCGCGATATCAGCCCCAGCATTTT. Protein: CASSVQGARYQPQHF.